This is a list of T cell receptor beta chains from one sample in a study of OX40 agonist ivuxolimab in advanced cancers. Only in-frame clones appear in the TCRdb table, and some are missing; sequencing was by immunoSEQ multiplex PCR. The sample gives fewer than 80,000 clones, about 91% of which show up once; about 0.6% is in the top ten. The specimen was CD4+ or CD8+ T cells sorted from blood, collected in a trial of the OX40 agonist ivuxolimab. The receptors were gathered from an adult with an advanced solid tumor such as melanoma, head and neck, liver or kidney cancer. Both conserved end residues are part of each CDR3. The D gene is left open where the match is weak. Some rows have no size entry. The others give once, few or many, or a class for an expanded clone.

D gene	J gene	V gene	clone size	CDR3 DNA	CDR3 protein
.	TRBJ1-4	TRBV10-3	.	TGTGCCATCAGCGAAAGGGCGGACTCTAATGAAAAACTGTTTTTT	CAISERADSNEKLFF
.	TRBJ1-3	TRBV19	.	TGTGCCAGTAGTATTATTGGGTCTGCTCTCTCTGGAAACACCATATATTTT	CASSIIGSALSGNTIYF
.	TRBJ2-4	TRBV25-1	.	TGTGCCAGCAGTGGAAATCCAGGGATTCAGTACTTC	CASSGNPGIQYF
TRBD1	TRBJ2-2	TRBV10-3	.	TGTGCCACCCGACAGGGTATCACCGGGGAGCTGTTTTTT	CATRQGITGELFF
TRBD1	TRBJ2-2	TRBV5-4	.	TGTGCCAGCAGCTGGGACAGAAACACCGGGGAGCTGTTTTTT	CASSWDRNTGELFF
TRBD1	TRBJ1-1	TRBV29-1	.	TGCAGCGCTACAGGGGGCGCGGGCACTGAAGCTTTCTTT	CSATGGAGTEAFF
.	TRBJ1-4	TRBV5-1	.	TGCGCCAGCAGCGGGTACAGGGAGTCTAATGAAAAACTGTTTTTT	CASSGYRESNEKLFF
.	TRBJ2-7	TRBV14	medium-sized	TGTGCCAGCAGGTTCTCCTACGAGCAGTACTTC	CASRFSYEQYF
TRBD2	TRBJ2-3	TRBV5-4	.	TGTGCCAGCAGCTCCAAGGCGGGGGGGAGCACAGATACGCAGTATTTT	CASSSKAGGSTDTQYF
TRBD1	TRBJ2-3	TRBV2	.	TGTGCCACCCAGAGGACAGGGGTTTACACAGATACGCAGTATTTT	CATQRTGVYTDTQYF